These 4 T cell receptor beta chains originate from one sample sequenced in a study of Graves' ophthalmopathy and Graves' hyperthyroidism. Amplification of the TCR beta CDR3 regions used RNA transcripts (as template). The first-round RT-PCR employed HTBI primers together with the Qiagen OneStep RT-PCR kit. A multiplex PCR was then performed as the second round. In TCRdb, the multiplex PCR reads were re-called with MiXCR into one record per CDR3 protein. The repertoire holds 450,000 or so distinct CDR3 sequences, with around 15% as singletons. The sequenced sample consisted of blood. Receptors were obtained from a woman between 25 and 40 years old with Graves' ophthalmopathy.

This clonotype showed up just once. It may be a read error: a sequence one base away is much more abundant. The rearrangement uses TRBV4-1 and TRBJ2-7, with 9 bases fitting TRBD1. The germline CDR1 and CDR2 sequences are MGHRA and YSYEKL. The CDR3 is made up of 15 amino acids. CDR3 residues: CVSSLRDRALDEQYF. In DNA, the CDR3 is TGCGTCAGCAGCCTTCGGGACAGGGCCCTTGACGAGCAGTACTTC.

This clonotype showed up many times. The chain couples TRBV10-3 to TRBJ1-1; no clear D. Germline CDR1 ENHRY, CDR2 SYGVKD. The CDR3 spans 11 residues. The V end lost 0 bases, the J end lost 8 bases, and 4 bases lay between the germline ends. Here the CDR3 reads CAISESREAFF. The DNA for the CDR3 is TGTGCCATCAGTGAGTCAAGAGAAGCTTTCTTT.

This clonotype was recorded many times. This chain's CDR3 is CAISDGRAGYTF. CDR3 sequence (DNA): TGTGCCATCAGTGACGGCAGGGCTGGCTACACCTTC. The rearrangement links TRBV10-3 to TRBJ1-2; a weak D match, TRBD1 (5 bases). V shed 3 bases and J shed 7 bases, with 9 bases lying between them. The CDR3 is 12 residues long. Germline values: CDR1 ENHRY, CDR2 SYGVKD.

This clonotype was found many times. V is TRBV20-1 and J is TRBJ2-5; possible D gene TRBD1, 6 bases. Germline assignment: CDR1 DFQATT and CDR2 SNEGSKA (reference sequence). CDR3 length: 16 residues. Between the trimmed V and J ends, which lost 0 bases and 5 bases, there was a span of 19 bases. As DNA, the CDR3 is TGCAGTGCTAGAGACCTGGGACAAGGGACCGGGGAGACCCAGTACTTC. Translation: CSARDLGQGTGETQYF.